The clone carrying this T cell receptor (beta chain) was counted once. Authors' data handling: The authors estimated nucleated cell counts from reference gene primer amplification. Clones were sequenced by immunoSEQ multiplex PCR, and TCRdb holds only the in-frame ones, with some missing. The DNA gave D and trimming, while V, J and clone size come from that table. The sample contains 250,000 or so clones, about 80% of which appear only once. This sample is part of a study of blood T cell repertoires in COVID-19. Germline-derived CDR1 and CDR2 are GTSNPN and SVGIG (reference sequence). The CDR3 is 15 amino acids. The V end lost 7 bases, the J end lost 5 bases, and 23 bases lay between the germline ends.

J is TRBJ1-1 and V is TRBV30; TRBD1 might be the D (5 bases). The sequence was obtained from an elderly woman with acute or convalescent COVID-19. Sequences were obtained from peripheral blood. In DNA form, the CDR3 reads TGTGCCTTCACACCGGGACCCGGGAGAAGGACTGAAGCTTTCTTT. It codes for CAFTPGPGRRTEAFF.